A selection of T cell receptor beta chains follows, all from one sample in a study of T cell repertoires in cytomegalovirus infection. TCRdb passed the reads through MiXCR, listing each CDR3 protein once. The sample has around 140,000 distinct CDR3 sequences, roughly 6% seen once. The sample comprised PBMCs. These TCRs come from a human donor in good health (CMV status not recorded). Some clones in this sample may be carry-over from other donors' samples. The CDR3 runs from the conserved cysteine through the conserved F or W. D genes are given only for firm matches. Size values are once, few and many counts, or a class for expanded clones, and some rows have none.

j_gene | d_gene | abundance | v_gene | CDR3nt | CDR3aa
TRBJ2-5 | - | many | TRBV20-1 | TGCAGTGCTAGAGGCTCAACGGGGGGCCGGGAGACCCAGTACTTC | CSARGSTGGRETQYF
TRBJ1-1 | - | many | TRBV7-2 | TGTGCCAGCAGCTTGGACCTGGGCGCTAAGGAAGCTTTCTTT | CASSLDLGAKEAFF
TRBJ1-1 | - | many | TRBV7-2 | TGTGCCAGCAGCTTAGAAGGGGGTTGGACTGAAGCTTTCTTT | CASSLEGGWTEAFF
TRBJ2-2 | - | many | TRBV11-2 | TGTGCCAGCGCGACCCCATCCAGGGCCCCGTGGACCGGGGAGCTGTTTTTT | CASATPSRAPWTGELFF
TRBJ1-5 | - | many | TRBV6-2/TRBV6-3 | TGTGCCAGCAACCCCAGGAATCGGCTTAGCAATCAGCCCCAGCATTTT | CASNPRNRLSNQPQHF
TRBJ2-7 | - | many | TRBV7-2 | TGTGCCAGCAGCTCCTCCGACGAGCAGTACTTC | CASSSSDEQYF
TRBJ1-1 | - | many | TRBV19 | TGTGCCAGTAGTATGGGGGGGCGGGGTGAAGCTTTCTTT | CASSMGGRGEAFF
TRBJ2-5 | - | many | TRBV20-1 | TGCAGTGCTAGAATGGGGACCGAGACCCAGTACTTC | CSARMGTETQYF
TRBJ2-1 | TRBD1 | - | TRBV5-4 | TGTGCCAGCAGCCCCCCACCCGGGACAGCCTACAATGAGCAGTTCTTC | CASSPPPGTAYNEQFF
TRBJ1-5 | - | many | TRBV7-2 | TGTGCCAGCAGCTTATCAGGGGTGATGGATCAGCCCCAGCATTTT | CASSLSGVMDQPQHF
TRBJ2-3 | TRBD2 | - | TRBV29-1 | TGCAGCGTCCAGCGGGGGGGCACAGATACGCAGTATTTT | CSVQRGGTDTQYF
TRBJ1-1 | - | many | TRBV7-2 | TGTGCCAGCAGCCCGGGTTGGGCAGGCACTGAAGCTTTCTTT | CASSPGWAGTEAFF
TRBJ2-1 | - | many | TRBV12-3/TRBV12-4 | TGTGCCAGCAGTCCCTCATCCGGTGAGCAGTTCTTC | CASSPSSGEQFF
TRBJ1-5 | TRBD1 | many | TRBV7-8 | TGTGCCAGCAGCTTAGCGGGGGACAGGGTCAATCAGCCCCAGCATTTT | CASSLAGDRVNQPQHF
TRBJ2-5 | TRBD1 | - | TRBV5-1 | TGCGCCAGCAGCTTGGACAGGGGGCGGGAGACCCAGTACTTC | CASSLDRGRETQYF
TRBJ2-4 | - | many | TRBV7-2 | TGTGCCAGCAGCTTAGCCCGCGGCGGCCAAAACATTCAGTACTTC | CASSLARGGQNIQYF
TRBJ1-1 | TRBD1 | many | TRBV11-2 | TGTGCCAGCAGCAAACCCACAGGGGCCACTGAAGCTTTCTTT | CASSKPTGATEAFF
TRBJ2-7 | - | many | TRBV6-5 | TGTGCCAGCAGTTACAGGGGTGGATACGAGCAGTACTTC | CASSYRGGYEQYF
TRBJ2-1 | TRBD2 | many | TRBV4-1 | TGCGCCAGCAGCCAAGATGTCGCGGGGGGCCGCTACAATGAGCAGTTCTTC | CASSQDVAGGRYNEQFF
TRBJ1-3 | TRBD1 | many | TRBV7-2 | TGTGCCAGCAGCATAGGGACAGTCGGAAACACCATATATTTT | CASSIGTVGNTIYF
TRBJ2-1 | - | many | TRBV28 | TGTGCCAGCAGTTACGGCGCCAATGAGCAGTTCTTC | CASSYGANEQFF
TRBJ2-3 | TRBD2 | - | TRBV7-2 | TGTGCCAGCAGTCTTGCGACTAGCGGGGGGGCTGTGTATTTT | CASSLATSGGAVYF
TRBJ2-3 | - | many | TRBV12-3/TRBV12-4 | TGTGCCAGCAGTTTAGGGGGATACACGCAGTATTTT | CASSLGGYTQYF
TRBJ2-2 | TRBD2 | - | TRBV19 | TGTGCCAGTATTGACAGAGGCGGGGGGATAAACACCGGGGAGCTGTTTTTT | CASIDRGGGINTGELFF
TRBJ2-3 | TRBD2 | few | TRBV9 | TGTGCCAGCAGCAACCGAGGGACTAGCATGGATACGCAGTATTTT | CASSNRGTSMDTQYF
TRBJ2-7 | - | many | TRBV12-5 | TGTGCTAGTGGTTTGGTACGAACACAGCAGTACTTC | CASGLVRTQQYF
TRBJ2-5 | - | many | TRBV7-2 | TGTGCCAGCAGCCGCACGGGGGGAGGGGGCAAAGAGACCCAGTACTTC | CASSRTGGGGKETQYF
TRBJ1-1 | - | - | TRBV6-1 | TGTGCCAGCAGTGAGGGAGGAGGGGTCACTGAAGCTTTCTTT | CASSEGGGVTEAFF
TRBJ1-3 | - | many | TRBV28 | TGTGCCAGCAGTTTATGGGCCAGCTCTGGAAACACCATATATTTT | CASSLWASSGNTIYF
TRBJ2-1 | TRBD2 | many | TRBV7-2 | TGTGCCAGCAGCTTAGAATTTGCGGGGGTTCGAAATGAGCAGTTCTTC | CASSLEFAGVRNEQFF
TRBJ1-4 | - | many | TRBV7-2 | TGTGCCAGCACCTGGCGATCTAATGAAAAACTGTTTTTT | CASTWRSNEKLFF
TRBJ1-1 | - | - | TRBV27 | TGTGCCAGCACCACAGGGAGCACTGAAGCTTTCTTT | CASTTGSTEAFF
TRBJ1-6 | - | many | TRBV7-2 | TGTGCCAGCAGCCAGGACAAGGCCTTTTCACCCCTCCACTTT | CASSQDKAFSPLHF
TRBJ2-1 | - | many | TRBV7-2 | TGTGCCAGCAGAGGGGTAGCTGAGCAGTTCTTC | CASRGVAEQFF
TRBJ2-7 | - | many | TRBV3-1 | TGTGCCAGCAGCCAAGTAGGGGGAAGGCTCTACTACGAGCAGTACTTC | CASSQVGGRLYYEQYF
TRBJ2-1 | - | - | TRBV10-3 | TGTGCCATAGGACAGAGAAACAATGAGCAGTTCTTC | CAIGQRNNEQFF
TRBJ1-2 | - | many | TRBV6-5 | TGTGCCAGCAGTTACGGCAGGGGCCCGACTTATGGCTACACCTTC | CASSYGRGPTYGYTF
TRBJ1-1 | - | many | TRBV19 | TGTGCCAGTAGTATCACAGTGAACACTGAAGCTTTCTTT | CASSITVNTEAFF